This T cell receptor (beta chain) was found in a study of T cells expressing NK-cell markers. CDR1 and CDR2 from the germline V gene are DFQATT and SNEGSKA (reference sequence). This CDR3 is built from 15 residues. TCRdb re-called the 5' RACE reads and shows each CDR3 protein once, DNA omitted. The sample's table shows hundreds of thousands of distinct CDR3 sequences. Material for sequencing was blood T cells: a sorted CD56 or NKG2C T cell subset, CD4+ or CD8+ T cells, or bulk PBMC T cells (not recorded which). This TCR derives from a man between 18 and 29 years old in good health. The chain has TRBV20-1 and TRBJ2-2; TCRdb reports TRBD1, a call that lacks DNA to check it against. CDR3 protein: CSASVGQGTTGELFF.